This T cell receptor beta chain was captured by sequencing in a study of CD8+ T cells in alopecia areata. Study results and limitations: Unlike in mice, where it was clearer, TCR sharing across patients was less clear, possibly HLA-related.

In regard to this clone: Its antigen remains unknown.

Extraction and reverse transcription of RNA yielded cDNA as the sequencing template. Repertoires were generated with immunoSEQ multiplex PCR, while TCRdb's copy carries only in-frame clones and drops some. Among about 210,000 clones listed, less than 75% were seen once. Treatment meaning: oral pan-JAK inhibitor, 5-10 mg twice daily. V shed 5 bases, J shed 2 bases, and the junction held 8 bases outside the gene matches. Germline V gene sequence: CDR1 SGHAT, CDR2 FQNNGV. The CDR3 is 16 amino acids. The clonotype originates from a human donor with alopecia areata. V and J are TRBV11-2 and TRBJ2-3, with 9 positions matching TRBD1. The starting material was CD4+ T cells sorted from blood, obtained at week 4, from a patient treated with tofacitinib. The CDR3 here is CASSQQGTGITDTQYF. CDR3 DNA: TGTGCCAGCAGCCAGCAGGGGACAGGGATCACAGATACGCAGTATTTT.